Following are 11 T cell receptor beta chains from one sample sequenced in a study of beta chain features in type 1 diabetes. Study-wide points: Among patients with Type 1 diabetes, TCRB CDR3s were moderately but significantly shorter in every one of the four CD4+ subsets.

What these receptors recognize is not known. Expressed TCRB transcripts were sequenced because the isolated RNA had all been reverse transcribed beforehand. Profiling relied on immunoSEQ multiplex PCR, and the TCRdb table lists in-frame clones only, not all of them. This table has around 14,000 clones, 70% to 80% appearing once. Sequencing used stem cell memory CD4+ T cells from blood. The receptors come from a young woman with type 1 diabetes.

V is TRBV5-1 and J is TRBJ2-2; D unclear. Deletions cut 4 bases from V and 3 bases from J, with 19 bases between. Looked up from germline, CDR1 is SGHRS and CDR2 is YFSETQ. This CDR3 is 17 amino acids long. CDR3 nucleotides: TGCGCCAGCAGCCAAACCCCAGACCGCCGGGACACCGGGGAGCTGTTTTTT. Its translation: CASSQTPDRRDTGELFF. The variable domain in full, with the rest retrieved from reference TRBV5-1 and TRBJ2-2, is KAGVTQTPRYLIKTRGQQVTLSCSPISGHRSVSWYQQTPGQGLQFLFEYFSETQRNKGNFPGRFSGRQFSNSRSEMNVSTLELGDSALYLCASSQTPDRRDTGELFFGEGSRLTVL.

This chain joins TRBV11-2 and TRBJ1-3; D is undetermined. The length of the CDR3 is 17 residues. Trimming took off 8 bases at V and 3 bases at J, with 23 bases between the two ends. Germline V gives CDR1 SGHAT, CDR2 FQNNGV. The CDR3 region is CASQSRLRIQSGNTIYF. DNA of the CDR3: TGTGCCAGCCAATCCCGCTTAAGGATACAGAGTGGAAACACCATATATTTT.

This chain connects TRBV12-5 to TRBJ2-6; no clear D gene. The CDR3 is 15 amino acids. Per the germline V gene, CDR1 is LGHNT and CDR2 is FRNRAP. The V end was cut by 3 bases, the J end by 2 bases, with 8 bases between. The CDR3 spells CASGFPVTGANVLTF. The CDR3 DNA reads TGTGCTAGTGGTTTCCCGGTAACTGGGGCCAACGTCCTGACTTTC.

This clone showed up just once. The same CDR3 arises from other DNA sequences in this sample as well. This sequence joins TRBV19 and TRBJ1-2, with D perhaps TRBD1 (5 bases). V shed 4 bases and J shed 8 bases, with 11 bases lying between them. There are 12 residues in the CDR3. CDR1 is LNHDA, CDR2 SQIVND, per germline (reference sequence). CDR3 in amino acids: CASSTPGGGYTF. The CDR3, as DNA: TGTGCCAGTAGTACTCCGGGGGGGGGCTACACCTTC.

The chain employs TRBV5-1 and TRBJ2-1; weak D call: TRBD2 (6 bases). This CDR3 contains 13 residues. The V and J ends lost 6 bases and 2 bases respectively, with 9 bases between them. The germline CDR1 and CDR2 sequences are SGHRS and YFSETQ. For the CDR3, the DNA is TGCGCCAGCATCGGCGGGGCCTACAATGAGCAGTTCTTC. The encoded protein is CASIGGAYNEQFF.

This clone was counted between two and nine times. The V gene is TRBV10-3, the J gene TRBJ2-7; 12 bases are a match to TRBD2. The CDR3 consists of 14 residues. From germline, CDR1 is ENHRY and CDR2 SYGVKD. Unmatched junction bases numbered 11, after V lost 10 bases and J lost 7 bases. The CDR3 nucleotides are TGTGCCACAGGACTAGCGGGGCTCGGTGGGGAGCAGTACTTC. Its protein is CATGLAGLGGEQYF.

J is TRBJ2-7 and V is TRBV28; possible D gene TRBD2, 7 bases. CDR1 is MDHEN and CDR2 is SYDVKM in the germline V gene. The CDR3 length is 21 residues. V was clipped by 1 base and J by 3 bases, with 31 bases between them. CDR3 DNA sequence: TGTGCCAGCAGTTTATACTCCATGGAGATTTTTCAGGGGACTACCGACTACGAGCAGTACTTC. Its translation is CASSLYSMEIFQGTTDYEQYF.

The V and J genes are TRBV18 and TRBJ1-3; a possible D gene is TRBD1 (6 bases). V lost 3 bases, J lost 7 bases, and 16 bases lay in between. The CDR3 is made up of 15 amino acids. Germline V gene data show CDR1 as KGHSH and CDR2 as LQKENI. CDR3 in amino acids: CASSPSRGTFNTIYF. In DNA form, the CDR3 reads TGTGCCAGCTCACCCTCCAGGGGCACGTTCAACACCATATATTTT.

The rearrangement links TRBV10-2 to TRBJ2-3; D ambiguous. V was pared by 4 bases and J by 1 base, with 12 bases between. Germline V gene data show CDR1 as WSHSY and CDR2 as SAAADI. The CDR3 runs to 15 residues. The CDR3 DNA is TGCGCCAGCAGTGTATGGAACCGGGGCACAGATACGCAGTATTTT. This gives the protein CASSVWNRGTDTQYF.

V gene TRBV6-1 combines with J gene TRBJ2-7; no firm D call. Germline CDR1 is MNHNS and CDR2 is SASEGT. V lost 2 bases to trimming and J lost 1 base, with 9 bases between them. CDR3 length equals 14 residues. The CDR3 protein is CASSEWRKSYEQYV. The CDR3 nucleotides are TGTGCCAGCAGTGAATGGCGGAAATCCTACGAGCAGTACGTC.

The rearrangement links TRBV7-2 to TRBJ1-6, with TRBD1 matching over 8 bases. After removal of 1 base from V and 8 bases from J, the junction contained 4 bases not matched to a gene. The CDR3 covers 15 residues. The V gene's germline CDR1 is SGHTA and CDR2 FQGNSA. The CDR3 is CASSLGDRRHSPLHF. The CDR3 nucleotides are TGTGCCAGCAGCTTAGGGGACAGGCGTCATTCACCCCTCCACTTT. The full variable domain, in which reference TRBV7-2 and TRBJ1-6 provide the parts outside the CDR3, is GAGVSQSPSNKVTEKGKDVELRCDPISGHTALYWYRQSLGQGLEFLIYFQGNSAPDKSGLPSDRFSAERTGGSVSTLTIQRTQQEDSAVYLCASSLGDRRHSPLHFGNGTRLTVT.